These T cell receptor beta chains were read from a single sample in a study of blood T cell repertoires in COVID-19. Some clones are missing from TCRdb's copy, which holds only in-frame ones; the method was immunoSEQ multiplex PCR. The sample yields about 99,000 clones, 84% seen once. What was sequenced was peripheral blood. The receptors derive from a man between 65 and 79 years old with active or convalescent COVID-19. Each CDR3 is given with its conserved first and last residue. A D gene is named only where the DNA matches it firmly. Size tells how often a clone was seen (once, few, many) or the class of an expanded clone, and some rows leave it out.

J | V | size | length | D | CDR3 | DNA
TRBJ2-5 | TRBV28 | . | 14 | TRBD2 | CASTPGREGETQYF | TGTGCCAGCACTCCGGGGAGGGAGGGAGAGACCCAGTACTTC
TRBJ1-1 | TRBV7-2 | . | 14 | . | CASSSPFGGTEAFF | TGTGCCAGCAGCTCCCCCTTCGGGGGCACTGAAGCTTTCTTT
TRBJ1-1 | TRBV9 | . | 16 | TRBD1 | CASSGGGTGGNTEAFF | TGTGCCAGCAGCGGCGGGGGGACAGGGGGCAACACTGAAGCTTTCTTT
TRBJ2-1 | TRBV5-1 | few | 16 | TRBD2 | CASSLELAGLGYEQFF | TGCGCCAGCAGCTTGGAACTAGCGGGTCTGGGCTATGAGCAGTTCTTC
TRBJ1-1 | TRBV7-2 | . | 15 | . | CASSLEAGRNTEAFF | TGTGCCAGCAGCTTAGAAGCAGGGCGGAACACTGAAGCTTTCTTT
TRBJ2-5 | TRBV2 | once | 11 | . | CASSAIEPQYF | TGTGCCAGCAGTGCAATAGAACCCCAGTACTTC
TRBJ1-2 | TRBV4-1 | . | 15 | . | CASSQGAGELYGYTF | TGCGCCAGCAGCCAAGGCGCGGGGGAACTCTATGGCTACACCTTC
TRBJ2-5 | TRBV30 | . | 16 | TRBD1 | CAWRAYGTGGIGTQYF | TGTGCCTGGAGGGCCTACGGGACAGGGGGCATAGGGACCCAGTACTTC
TRBJ2-3 | TRBV7-3 | . | 14 | TRBD2 | CASAMWGGTDTQYF | TGTGCCAGCGCGATGTGGGGGGGAACAGATACGCAGTATTTT
TRBJ1-2 | TRBV28 | . | 13 | . | CASSLVTDYGYTF | TGTGCCAGCAGTTTAGTAACAGACTATGGCTACACCTTC
TRBJ1-1 | TRBV2 | once | 13 | . | CASSVGAGTEAFF | TGTGCCAGCAGTGTTGGGGCCGGCACTGAAGCTTTCTTT
TRBJ1-2 | TRBV23-1 | few | 21 | . | CASSQSSPNRTRQNNNYGYTF | TGCGCCAGCAGTCAATCGAGCCCTAATCGGACCCGACAGAATAATAACTATGGCTACACCTTC
TRBJ2-5 | TRBV12-3/TRBV12-4 | . | 12 | . | CASSLYLETQYF | TGTGCCAGCAGCCTTTATCTGGAGACCCAGTACTTC
TRBJ1-2 | TRBV29-1 | . | 14 | TRBD1 | CSVERTGTGVGYTF | TGCAGCGTTGAACGAACCGGGACAGGGGTAGGCTACACCTTC
TRBJ1-1 | TRBV19 | once | 14 | . | CASSIRGWRTEAFF | TGTGCCAGTAGTATAAGGGGGTGGAGGACTGAAGCTTTCTTT
TRBJ1-1 | TRBV19 | . | 13 | . | CASSRSDSSAAFF | TGTGCCAGTAGTCGATCAGACAGCAGTGCAGCTTTCTTT
TRBJ1-1 | TRBV3-1/TRBV3-2 | . | 15 | . | CASSPQTGKNTEAFF | TGTGCCAGCAGCCCCCAAACAGGGAAGAACACTGAAGCTTTCTTT
TRBJ1-2 | TRBV6-5 | . | 14 | TRBD1 | CASSYRTGFHGYTF | TGTGCCAGCAGTTATCGGACAGGGTTCCATGGCTACACCTTC
TRBJ2-7 | TRBV7-9 | few | 14 | TRBD2 | CASSPGGGSYEQYF | TGTGCCAGCAGCCCCGGCGGGGGCTCCTACGAGCAGTACTTC
TRBJ1-1 | TRBV7-9 | few | 13 | . | CASSYTANTEAFF | TGTGCCAGCAGCTATACTGCGAACACTGAAGCTTTCTTT
TRBJ1-5 | TRBV11-2 | . | 15 | TRBD1 | CASSLDGQANQPQHF | TGTGCCAGCAGCTTAGATGGACAGGCAAATCAGCCCCAGCATTTT
TRBJ1-2 | TRBV11-1 | once | 15 | . | CASSLRSGGIYGYTF | TGTGCCAGCAGCCTACGCTCGGGGGGAATCTATGGCTACACCTTC
TRBJ2-7 | TRBV19 | . | 13 | TRBD1 | CASSRGTGVEQYF | TGTGCCAGTAGTAGAGGGACAGGGGTTGAGCAGTACTTC
TRBJ2-5 | TRBV2 | . | 13 | . | CASSERGWETQYF | TGTGCCAGCAGTGAACGCGGATGGGAGACCCAGTACTTC
TRBJ2-2 | TRBV28 | . | 12 | . | CASTQRTGELFF | TGTGCCAGCACACAGCGGACCGGGGAGCTGTTTTTT
TRBJ1-6 | TRBV7-2 | few | 15 | . | CASSKSLFGNSPLHF | TGTGCCAGCAGCAAGAGCCTTTTCGGTAATTCACCCCTCCACTTT
TRBJ2-7 | TRBV1 | . | 13 | . | CTSSLCFWGGQYF | TGCACCAGCAGCCTCTGTTTCTGGGGCGGGCAGTACTTC
TRBJ1-3 | TRBV11-3 | . | 18 | . | CASSLDRTVRGPGNTIYF | TGTGCCAGCAGCTTAGATAGGACAGTGAGGGGTCCTGGAAACACCATATATTTT
TRBJ2-7 | TRBV28 | . | 15 | TRBD1 | CASSIKQGAPYEQYF | TGTGCCAGCAGTATAAAACAGGGGGCGCCGTACGAGCAGTACTTC
TRBJ2-7 | TRBV6-5 | . | 13 | TRBD1 | CASIDRGTYEQYF | TGTGCCAGTATCGACAGGGGAACCTACGAGCAGTACTTC
TRBJ2-2 | TRBV5-1 | . | 16 | . | CASSVPAGQNTGELFF | TGCGCCAGCAGCGTCCCCGCGGGGCAAAACACCGGGGAGCTGTTTTTT
TRBJ1-2 | TRBV30 | . | 12 | . | CAWTEDIHGYTF | TGTGCCTGGACCGAGGACATCCATGGCTACACCTTC